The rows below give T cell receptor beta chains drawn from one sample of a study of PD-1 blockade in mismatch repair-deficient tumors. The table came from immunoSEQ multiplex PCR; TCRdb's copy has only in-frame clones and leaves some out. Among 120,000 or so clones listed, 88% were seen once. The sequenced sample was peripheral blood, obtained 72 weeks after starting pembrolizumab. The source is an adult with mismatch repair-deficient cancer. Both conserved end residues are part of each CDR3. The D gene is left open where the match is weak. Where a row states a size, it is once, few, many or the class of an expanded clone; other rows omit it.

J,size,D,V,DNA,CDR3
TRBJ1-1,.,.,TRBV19,TGTGCCAGTAGTATAGATCACCGTGGTCAGGACACTGAAGCTTTCTTT,CASSIDHRGQDTEAFF
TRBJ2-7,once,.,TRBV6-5,TGTGCCAGCAGACGCTTTAGAGAATACGAGCAGTACTTC,CASRRFREYEQYF
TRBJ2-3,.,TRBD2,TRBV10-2,TGCGCCAGCAGTGAGTTTCGGCCGGGAGGGGATACGCAGTATTTT,CASSEFRPGGDTQYF
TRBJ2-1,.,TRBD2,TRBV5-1,TGCGCCAGCAGCCTGCGGACTAGCGGGAGCCACAATGAGCAGTTCTTC,CASSLRTSGSHNEQFF
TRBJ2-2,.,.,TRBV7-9,TGTGCCAGCAGCCCCAATGAGCTGTTTTTT,CASSPNELFF
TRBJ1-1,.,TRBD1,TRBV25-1,TGTGCCAGCAGTGTTAGGGGGCACACTGAAGCTTTCTTT,CASSVRGHTEAFF
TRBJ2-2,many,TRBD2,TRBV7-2,TGTGCCAGCAGCCTCCTCATGACTAGCGTAAACACCGGGGAGCTGTTTTTT,CASSLLMTSVNTGELFF
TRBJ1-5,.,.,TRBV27,TGTGCCAGCAGGGGCAGGGGCAATCAGCCCCAGCATTTT,CASRGRGNQPQHF
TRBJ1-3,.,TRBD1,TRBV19,TGTGCCAGTAGTGTTACTACAGGGGGCGCGGGAAACACCATATATTTT,CASSVTTGGAGNTIYF
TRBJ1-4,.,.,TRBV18,TGTGCCAGCTCCCTCAGACGTGAAAAACTGTTTTTT,CASSLRREKLFF
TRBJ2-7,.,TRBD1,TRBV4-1,TGCGCCAGCAGCCATGGCAGGGGGCCCTACGAGCAGTACTTC,CASSHGRGPYEQYF
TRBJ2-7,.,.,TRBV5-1,TGCGCCAGCAGCTCGACCGGGACGCAAGAGCAGTACTTC,CASSSTGTQEQYF
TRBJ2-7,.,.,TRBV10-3,TGTGCCATCAGTGTCGGGAAGGGGGCCTACGAGCAGTACTTC,CAISVGKGAYEQYF